This T cell receptor (beta chain) was retrieved from a study of cytomegalovirus exposure and HLA in healthy donors. The PCR had 60 Vbeta and 13 Jbeta primers. This table comes from immunoSEQ multiplex PCR, and its TCRdb copy is limited to in-frame clones, with some not included. The sample consists of around 200,000 clones, 65% to 80% of them appearing once. Study conclusions and caveats: Common viral pathogens (according to a later analysis) appeared linked to several of the most significant clusters.

Although they were nominally healthy when sampled, donors likely had unrecorded immune exposures. A note on this clone: Its antigen is unidentified.

V shed 0 bases and J 6 bases; nucleotides not matched to a gene: 7. The CDR3 contains 15 residues. CDR1 is MNHEY, CDR2 SVGAGI, per germline. Material: PBMCs. The receptor comes from a man aged 30 to 45 in good health and CMV-seropositive. V gene TRBV6-5 combines with J gene TRBJ2-7; TRBD1 aligns across 8 bases. CDR3 nucleotide sequence: TGTGCCAGCAGTTACTCCCCGGGACAGGTAGGCGAGCAGTACTTC. Its translation: CASSYSPGQVGEQYF.